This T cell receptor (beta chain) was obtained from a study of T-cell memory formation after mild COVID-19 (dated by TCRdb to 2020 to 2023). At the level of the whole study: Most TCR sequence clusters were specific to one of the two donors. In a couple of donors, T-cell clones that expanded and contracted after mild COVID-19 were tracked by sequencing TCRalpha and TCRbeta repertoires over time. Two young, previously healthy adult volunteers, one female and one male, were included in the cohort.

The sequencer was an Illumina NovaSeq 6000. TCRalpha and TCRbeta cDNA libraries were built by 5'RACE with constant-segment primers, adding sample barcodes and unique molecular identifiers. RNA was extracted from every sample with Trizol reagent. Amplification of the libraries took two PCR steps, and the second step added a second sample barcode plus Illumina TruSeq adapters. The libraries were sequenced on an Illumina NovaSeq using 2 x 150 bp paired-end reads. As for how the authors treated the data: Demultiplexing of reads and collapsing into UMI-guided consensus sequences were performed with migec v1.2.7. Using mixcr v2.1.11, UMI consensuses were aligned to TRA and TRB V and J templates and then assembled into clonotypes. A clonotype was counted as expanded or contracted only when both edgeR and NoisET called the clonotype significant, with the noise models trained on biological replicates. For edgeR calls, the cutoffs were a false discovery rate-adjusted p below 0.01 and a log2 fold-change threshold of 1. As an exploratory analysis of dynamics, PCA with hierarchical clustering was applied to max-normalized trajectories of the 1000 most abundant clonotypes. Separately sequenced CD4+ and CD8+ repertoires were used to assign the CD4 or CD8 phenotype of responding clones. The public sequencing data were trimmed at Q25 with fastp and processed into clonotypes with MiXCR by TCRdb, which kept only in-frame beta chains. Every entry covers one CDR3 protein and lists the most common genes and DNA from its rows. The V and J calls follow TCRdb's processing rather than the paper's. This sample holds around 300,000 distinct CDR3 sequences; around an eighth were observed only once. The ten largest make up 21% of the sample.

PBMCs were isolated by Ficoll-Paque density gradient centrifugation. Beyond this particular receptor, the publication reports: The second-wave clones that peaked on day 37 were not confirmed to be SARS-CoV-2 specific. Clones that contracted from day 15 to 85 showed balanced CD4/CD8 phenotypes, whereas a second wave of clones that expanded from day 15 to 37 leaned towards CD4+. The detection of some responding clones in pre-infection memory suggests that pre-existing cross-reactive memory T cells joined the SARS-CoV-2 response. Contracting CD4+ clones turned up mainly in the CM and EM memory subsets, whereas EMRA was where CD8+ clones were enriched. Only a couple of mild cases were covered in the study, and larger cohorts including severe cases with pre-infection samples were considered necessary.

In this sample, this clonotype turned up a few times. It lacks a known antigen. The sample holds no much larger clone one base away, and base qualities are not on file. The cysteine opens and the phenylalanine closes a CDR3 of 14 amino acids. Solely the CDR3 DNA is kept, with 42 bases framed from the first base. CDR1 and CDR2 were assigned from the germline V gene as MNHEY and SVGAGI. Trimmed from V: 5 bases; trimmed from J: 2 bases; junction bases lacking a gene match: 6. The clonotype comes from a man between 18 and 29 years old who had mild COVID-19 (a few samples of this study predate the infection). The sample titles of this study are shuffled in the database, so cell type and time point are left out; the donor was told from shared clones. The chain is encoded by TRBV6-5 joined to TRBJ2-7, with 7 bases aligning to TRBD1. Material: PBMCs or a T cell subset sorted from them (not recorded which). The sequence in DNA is TGTGCCAGCAGTCATCGACAGGGACCCTACGAGCAGTACTTC. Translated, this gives CASSHRQGPYEQYF.